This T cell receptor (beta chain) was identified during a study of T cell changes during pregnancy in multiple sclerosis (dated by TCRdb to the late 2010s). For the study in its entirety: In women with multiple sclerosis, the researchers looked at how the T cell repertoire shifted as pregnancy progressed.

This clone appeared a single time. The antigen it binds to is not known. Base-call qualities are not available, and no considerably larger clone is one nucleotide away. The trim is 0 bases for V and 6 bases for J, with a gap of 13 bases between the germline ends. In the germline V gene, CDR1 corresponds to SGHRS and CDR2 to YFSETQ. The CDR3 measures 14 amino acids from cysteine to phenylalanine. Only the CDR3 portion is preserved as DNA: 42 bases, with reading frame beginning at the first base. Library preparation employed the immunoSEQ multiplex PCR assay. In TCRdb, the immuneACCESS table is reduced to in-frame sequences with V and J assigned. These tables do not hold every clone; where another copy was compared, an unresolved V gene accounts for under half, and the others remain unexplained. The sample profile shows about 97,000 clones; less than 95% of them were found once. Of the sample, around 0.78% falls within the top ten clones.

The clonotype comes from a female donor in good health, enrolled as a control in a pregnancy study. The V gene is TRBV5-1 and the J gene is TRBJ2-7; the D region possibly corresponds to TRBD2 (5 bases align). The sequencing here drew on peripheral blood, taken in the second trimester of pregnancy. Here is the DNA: TGCGCCAGCAGCTTGGAGAGGGTGGTCAGCGAGCAGTACTTC. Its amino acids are CASSLERVVSEQYF.